The present T cell receptor beta chain was sequenced within a study of beta chain features in type 1 diabetes. Study results and caveats: Among patients with Type 1 diabetes, TCRB CDR3s were moderately but significantly shorter in every one of the four CD4+ subsets. When VDJ junctions were examined, type 1 diabetes patients showed fewer insertions and more deletions.

Sequencing targeted expressed TCRB transcripts, as all isolated RNA had been reverse transcribed. Profiling relied on immunoSEQ multiplex PCR, and the TCRdb table lists in-frame clones only, not all of them. The table has approximately 600,000 clones, roughly an eighth seen once; the top ten hold approximately 0.11%. As regards this clone: As yet, its antigen is unknown.

Germline-derived CDR1 and CDR2 are SGHDT and YYEEEE. The CDR3 has 13 amino acids. Trimming pared 1 base from V and 6 bases from J, leaving 9 bases between. The sample consisted of naive CD4+ T cells from blood. V is TRBV5-6 and J is TRBJ2-3, with D perhaps matching TRBD1 (6 bases). This sequence was found in a man younger than 45 with type 1 diabetes. The CDR3 reads CASSLKGVDTQYF. As DNA, the CDR3 is TGTGCCAGCAGCTTGAAGGGGGTCGATACGCAGTATTTT.